Here is one T cell receptor (beta chain) with its context. The antigen this receptor binds is unknown. No clone much larger than this one lies a single base away; base qualities are absent. This sample is part of a study of shared clonotypes between healthy human individuals (dated by TCRdb to about 2020). In terms of the full investigation: The cohort comprised a couple of women and three men aged 18 to 49 years. The study deeply sequenced blood TCR repertoires of roughly five healthy adults to estimate repertoire size and the extent of clonotype sharing between individuals. Per donor, three plates each were used for CD4 naive and CD4 memory, two for CD8 naive, and one for CD8 memory. Each donor's leukapheresis produced roughly between about 0.9 and 9.5 billion PBMCs. To increase sequencing depth and limit assay-specific biases, different laboratories used diverse techniques to prepare libraries and sequence TCR repertoires.

CD8 naive samples were obtained by positive selection for CCR7 among CD45RO-negative cells, yielding a CD45RA+CCR7+ population from which TemRA cells were excluded. Healthy HIV-negative adults with no recently reported acute infections or vaccinations were included as donors. Only Caucasian adults living in Nashville, Tennessee, USA were represented among the donors. Blood was collected by leukapheresis, and PBMCs were isolated by Ficoll-Histopaque density gradient centrifugation and then cryopreserved in liquid nitrogen vapor phase. Analytical flow cytometry was used to check the purity and quantity of every magnetically sorted T cell population. From each sorted fraction, genomic DNA was isolated and quantified by UV absorbance on a Nanodrop 2000c. Using the deep immunoSEQ assay, TCR CDR3 regions were amplified from genomic DNA by multiplex PCR. Extracted genomic DNA from each cell subset was spread evenly across all wells of several immunoSEQ 96-well plates, with each plate serving as a replicate. For sorted subsets, about 200 ng genomic DNA, equal to about 30,000 T cell genomes, was loaded into each replicate PCR. Purified libraries were measured with a Qubit 3.0 fluorometer, size-checked on a Bioanalyzer 2100, and measured again with the KAPA Library Quantification kit. Each immunoSEQ 96-well plate was sequenced on its own single-read 150-cycle Illumina NextSeq 550 flow cell. The authors' analysis ran thus. Because the immunoSEQ output included only junctional sequences and no quality scores, the filtering could not be the same as the filtering used for full-length reads. To assign V/J genes and CDR3, sequences were annotated against IMGT germline references using PyIR, a Python wrapper for IgBLAST v1.9. Reads were filtered out if the reads had weak V/J assignments (E-value above 1e-6), no CDR3, stop codons, out-of-frame junctions, or ambiguous translated residues. V3J clonotypes were defined as sequences sharing an identical inferred V gene, J gene, and CDR3 amino acid sequence. The percentage overlap between two repertoires was calculated by dividing the number of shared unique clonotypes by the size of the smaller repertoire. Repertoire richness was assessed with RTK rarefaction, the Chao1 estimator, and Recon v2.1 estimates of unobserved clonotypes. OLGA was used to compute generation probabilities for all TCRbeta clonotypes that the gDNA method yielded from a handful of donors. This is the immuneACCESS table as TCRdb keeps it, with only in-frame sequences that have V and J called. A part of the clones is gone; compared with another copy, unresolved V genes explain less than half, and the rest is unexplained. V and J calls and clone size are copied from that table; D and trimming were computed from the DNA. This sample holds about 580,000 clones; 95% to 98% were observed only once. The top ten clonotypes cover 0.3% of the sample.

Points the paper makes about the study in general: Sampling was limited to blood, and TCR repertoires in tissue likely differ from TCR repertoires in blood. About 4.5% of naive CD4, 3.5% of naive CD8, around 2.3% of memory CD4, and more than 0.35% of memory CD8 clonotypes were shared across several donors. Because the study included a small number of donors, the genetic and exposure-history diversity represented was limited. Larger estimated clonotype richness was generally found for naive subsets than for memory subsets. Even with the large sequencing depth, rarefaction of the sorted-subset datasets indicated that sequencing was incomplete. Pairwise subsampling indicated that sequencing depth was expected to affect the degree of clonotype sharing among donors. Clonotypes shared by all four sorted-subset donors showed higher generation probabilities than non-shared clonotypes.

The germline V gene sets CDR1 to MDHEN and CDR2 to SYDVKM. The CDR3 numbers 14 residues from cysteine through phenylalanine. The DNA shown is the 42-base CDR3, in frame from base 1. V loses 3 bases of germline sequence and J loses 4 bases, and the interval between the two ends is 13 bases. The chain was built from TRBV28 and TRBJ2-7; the best D guess is TRBD1, with 5 bases matching. The sequencing sample was made of naive CD8+ T cells sorted from blood. The cell subset or site label here, explained by the study, means: CD45RA+CCR7+. The clonotype comes from a man aged 25-45 years in good health. The DNA reads TGTGCCAGCAGTTTCGACAGACCAAGGTACGAGCAGTACTTC. Translation gives CASSFDRPRYEQYF.